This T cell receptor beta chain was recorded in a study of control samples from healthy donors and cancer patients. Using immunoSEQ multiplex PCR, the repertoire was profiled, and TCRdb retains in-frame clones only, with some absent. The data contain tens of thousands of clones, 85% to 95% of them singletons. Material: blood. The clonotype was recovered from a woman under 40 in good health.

DNA for the CDR3: TGTGCCAGCAGCCAAGGAACTTTTGACTATGGCTACACCTTC. This gives the protein CASSQGTFDYGYTF. V is TRBV14 and J is TRBJ1-2; D gene ambiguous. V lost 1 base, J lost 3 bases, and 9 bases lay in between. CDR3 length equals 14 residues. The germline V gene encodes CDR1 SGHDN and CDR2 FVKESK.